Sequencing of this T cell receptor beta chain was carried out in a study of T-cell reconstitution after alpha-beta-depleted transplantation in children. Study conclusions and caveats: By one year post-transplant, T-cell counts and diversity largely arose from T cells that were newly produced. Several hundred graft clones that had expanded were reportedly the source of alpha-beta T cells about two months after transplant.

TCRbeta library construction was performed incorporating unique molecular identifiers. TCRdb itself ran the PCR reads through MiXCR, one entry per CDR3 protein. The table records about 110,000 distinct CDR3 sequences, around 6.4% of them present only once. This clonotype was counted many times. Its cognate antigen is unknown. This clonotype was sampled from a male patient between 2 and 9 years old who had a stem cell transplant for acute lymphoblastic leukemia, so the T cells may come from the graft donor. The sample in question was PBMCs, mostly from graft donor cells, obtained 360 days after TCRalphabeta/CD19-depleted stem cell transplant.

CDR3 in DNA: TGTGCCAGCAGCTTTCAAGGCGGGGAGCTGTTTTTT. It translates to CASSFQGGELFF. The chain has TRBV5-6 and TRBJ2-2; no definite D call. The V and J ends lost 2 bases and 7 bases respectively, with 6 bases between them. From germline, CDR1 is SGHDT and CDR2 YYEEEE. CDR3 length: 12 amino acids.